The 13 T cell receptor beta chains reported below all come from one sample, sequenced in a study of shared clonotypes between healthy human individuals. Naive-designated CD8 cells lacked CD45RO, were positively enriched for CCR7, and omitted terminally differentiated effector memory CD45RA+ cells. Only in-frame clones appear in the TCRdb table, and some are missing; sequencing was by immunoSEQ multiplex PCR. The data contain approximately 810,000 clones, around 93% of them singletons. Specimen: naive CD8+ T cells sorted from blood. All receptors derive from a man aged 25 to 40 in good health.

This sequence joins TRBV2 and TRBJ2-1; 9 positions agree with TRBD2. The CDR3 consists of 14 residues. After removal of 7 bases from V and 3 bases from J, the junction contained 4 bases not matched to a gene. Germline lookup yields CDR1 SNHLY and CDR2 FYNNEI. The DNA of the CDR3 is TGTGCCAGCACGACTAGCGGCCTCTACAATGAGCAGTTCTTC. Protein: CASTTSGLYNEQFF.

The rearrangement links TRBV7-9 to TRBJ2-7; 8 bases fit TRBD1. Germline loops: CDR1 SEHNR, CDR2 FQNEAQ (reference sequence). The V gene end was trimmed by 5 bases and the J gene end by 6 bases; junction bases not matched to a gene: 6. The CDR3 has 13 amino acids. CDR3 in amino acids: CASSPRTGPEQYF. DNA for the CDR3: TGTGCCAGCAGCCCCAGGACAGGGCCCGAGCAGTACTTC. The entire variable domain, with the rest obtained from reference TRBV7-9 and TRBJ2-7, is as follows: DTGVSQNPRHKITKRGQNVTFRCDPISEHNRLYWYRQTLGQGPEFLTYFQNEAQLEKSRLLSDRFSAERPKGSFSTLEIQRTEQGDSAMYLCASSPRTGPEQYFGPGTRLTVT.

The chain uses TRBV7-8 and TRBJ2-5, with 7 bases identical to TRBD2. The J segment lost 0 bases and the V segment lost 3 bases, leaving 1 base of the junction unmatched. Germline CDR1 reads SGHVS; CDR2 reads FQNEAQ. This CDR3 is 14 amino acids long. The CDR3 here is CASSFLADQETQYF. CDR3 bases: TGTGCCAGCAGCTTCCTAGCGGACCAAGAGACCCAGTACTTC. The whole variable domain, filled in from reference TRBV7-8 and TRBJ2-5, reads GAGVSQSPRYKVAKRGQDVALRCDPISGHVSLFWYQQALGQGPEFLTYFQNEAQLDKSGLPSDRFFAERPEGSVSTLKIQRTQQEDSAVYLCASSFLADQETQYFGPGTRLLVL.

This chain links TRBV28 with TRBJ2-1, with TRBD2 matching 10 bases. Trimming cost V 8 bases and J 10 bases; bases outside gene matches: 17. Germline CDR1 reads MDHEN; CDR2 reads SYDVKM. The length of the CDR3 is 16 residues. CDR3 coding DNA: TGTGCCAGCTCCCACTACACTAGCGGGACGCGAAACGAGCAGTTCTTC. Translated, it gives CASSHYTSGTRNEQFF.

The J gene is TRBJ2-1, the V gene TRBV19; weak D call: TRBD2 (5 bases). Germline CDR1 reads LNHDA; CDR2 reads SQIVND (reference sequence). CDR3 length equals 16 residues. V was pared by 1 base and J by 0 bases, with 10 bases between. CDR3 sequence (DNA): TGTGCCAGTAGTATAGTGAGCGGCCCCTCCTACAATGAGCAGTTCTTC. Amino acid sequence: CASSIVSGPSYNEQFF.

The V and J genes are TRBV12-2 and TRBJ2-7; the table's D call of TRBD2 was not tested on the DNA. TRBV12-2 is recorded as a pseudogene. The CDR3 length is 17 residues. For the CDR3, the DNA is TGTGCAAGTCGCTTACCTTTTCAGCGGGGGAGCTCCTACGAGCAGTACTTC. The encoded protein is CASRLPFQRGSSYEQYF.

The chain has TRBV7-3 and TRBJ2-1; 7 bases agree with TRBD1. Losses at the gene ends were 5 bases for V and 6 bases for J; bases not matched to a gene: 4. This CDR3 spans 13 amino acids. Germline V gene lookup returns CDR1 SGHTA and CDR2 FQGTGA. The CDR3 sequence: CASSETGINEQFF. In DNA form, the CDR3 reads TGTGCCAGCAGCGAGACAGGGATCAATGAGCAGTTCTTC.

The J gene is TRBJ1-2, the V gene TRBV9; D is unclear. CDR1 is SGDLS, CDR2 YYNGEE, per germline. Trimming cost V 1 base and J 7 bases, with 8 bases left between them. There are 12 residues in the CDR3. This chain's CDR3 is CASSVTGFGYTF. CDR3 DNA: TGTGCCAGCAGCGTAACTGGGTTTGGCTACACCTTC.

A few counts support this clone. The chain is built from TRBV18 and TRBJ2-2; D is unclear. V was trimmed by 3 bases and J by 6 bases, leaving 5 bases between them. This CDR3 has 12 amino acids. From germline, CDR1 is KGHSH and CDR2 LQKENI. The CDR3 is CASSPGSGELFF. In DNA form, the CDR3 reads TGTGCCAGCTCACCCGGATCCGGGGAGCTGTTTTTT.

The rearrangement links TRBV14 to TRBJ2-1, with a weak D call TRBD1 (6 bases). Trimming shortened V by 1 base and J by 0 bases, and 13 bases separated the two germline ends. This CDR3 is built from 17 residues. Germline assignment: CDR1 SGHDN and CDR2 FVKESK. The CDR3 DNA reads TGTGCCAGCAGCCAAGTCAACAGGGCCAGCTCCTACAATGAGCAGTTCTTC. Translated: CASSQVNRASSYNEQFF. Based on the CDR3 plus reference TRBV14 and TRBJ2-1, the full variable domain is EAGVTQFPSHSVIEKGQTVTLRCDPISGHDNLYWYRRVMGKEIKFLLHFVKESKQDESGMPNNRFLAERTGGTYSTLKVQPAELEDSGVYFCASSQVNRASSYNEQFFGPGTRLTVL.

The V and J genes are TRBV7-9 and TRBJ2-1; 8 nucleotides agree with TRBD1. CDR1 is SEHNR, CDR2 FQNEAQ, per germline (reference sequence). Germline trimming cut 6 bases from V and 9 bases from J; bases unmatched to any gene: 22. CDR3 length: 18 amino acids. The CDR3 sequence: CASSSTIAGPQGAGEQFF. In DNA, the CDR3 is TGTGCCAGCAGTTCCACAATCGCCGGGCCCCAGGGGGCAGGTGAGCAGTTCTTC.

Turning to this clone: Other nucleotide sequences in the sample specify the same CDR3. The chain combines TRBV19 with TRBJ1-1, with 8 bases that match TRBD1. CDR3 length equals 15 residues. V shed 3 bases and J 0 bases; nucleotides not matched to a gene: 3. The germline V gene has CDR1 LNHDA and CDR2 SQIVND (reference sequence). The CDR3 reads CASSIQGALNTEAFF. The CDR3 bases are TGTGCCAGTAGTATCCAGGGGGCTCTGAACACTGAAGCTTTCTTT.

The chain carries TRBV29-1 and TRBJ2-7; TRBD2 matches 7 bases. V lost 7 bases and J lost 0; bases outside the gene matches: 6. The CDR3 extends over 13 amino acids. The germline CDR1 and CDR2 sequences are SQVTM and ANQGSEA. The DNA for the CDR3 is TGCAGCGACTTGGGAGGGGCCTCCTACGAGCAGTACTTC. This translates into CSDLGGASYEQYF.